Sequencing of this TCR beta chain was carried out in a study of shared clonotypes between healthy human individuals. Researchers divided each subset's genomic DNA evenly across several immunoSEQ plates. Amplification in unsorted PBMC replicate PCRs started from approximately 300 ng DNA, which equals some 29,000 T cell genomes. Some clones are missing from TCRdb's copy, which holds only in-frame ones; the method was immunoSEQ multiplex PCR. The sample gives roughly 95,000 clones, approximately 44% of which show up once; about 14% is in the top ten. The CDR3 is 18 amino acids. Sequencing was performed on PBMCs. This chain links TRBV21-1 with TRBJ2-3; the table's D gene call, TRBD2, was not cross checked with the DNA. TRBV21-1 represents a pseudogene. The sequence derives from a woman in her thirties or forties in good health. Some clones in this sample may be carry-over from other donors' samples. CDR3 in DNA: TGTGCCAGCAGCAAAGGGGGACGGACTACCCCCACACGCGATACGCAGTATTTT. Encoded protein: CASSKGGRTTPTRDTQYF.